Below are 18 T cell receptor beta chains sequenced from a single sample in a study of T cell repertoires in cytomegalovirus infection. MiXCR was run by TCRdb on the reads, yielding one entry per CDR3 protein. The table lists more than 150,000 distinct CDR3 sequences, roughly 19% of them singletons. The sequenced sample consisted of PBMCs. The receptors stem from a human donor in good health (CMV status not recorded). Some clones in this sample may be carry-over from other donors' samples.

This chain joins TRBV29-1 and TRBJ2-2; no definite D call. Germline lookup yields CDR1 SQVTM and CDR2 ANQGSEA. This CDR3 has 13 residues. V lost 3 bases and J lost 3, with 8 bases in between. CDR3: CSVDRSHTGELFF. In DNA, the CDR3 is TGCAGCGTTGACAGGAGCCACACCGGGGAGCTGTTTTTT.

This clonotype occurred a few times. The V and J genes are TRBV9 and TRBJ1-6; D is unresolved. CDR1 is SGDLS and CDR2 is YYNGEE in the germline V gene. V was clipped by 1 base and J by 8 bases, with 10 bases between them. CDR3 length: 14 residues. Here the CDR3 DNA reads TGTGCCAGCAGCGTAATGATGGAGGATTCACCCCTCCACTTT. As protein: CASSVMMEDSPLHF.

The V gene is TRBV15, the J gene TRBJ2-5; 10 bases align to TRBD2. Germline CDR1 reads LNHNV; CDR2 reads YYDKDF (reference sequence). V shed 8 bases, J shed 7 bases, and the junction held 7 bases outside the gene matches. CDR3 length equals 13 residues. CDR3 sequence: CATALAGFGTQYF. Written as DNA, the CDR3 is TGTGCCACCGCACTAGCGGGATTCGGGACCCAGTACTTC.

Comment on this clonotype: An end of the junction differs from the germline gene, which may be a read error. This chain's CDR3 is CARSLTHEQFF. The CDR3 region has the DNA TGTGCCCGCAGCTTAACCCATGAGCAGTTCTTC. This chain joins TRBV7-2 and TRBJ2-1; D remains unclear. Germline CDR1 is SGHTA and CDR2 is FQGNSA. This CDR3 is built from 11 residues.

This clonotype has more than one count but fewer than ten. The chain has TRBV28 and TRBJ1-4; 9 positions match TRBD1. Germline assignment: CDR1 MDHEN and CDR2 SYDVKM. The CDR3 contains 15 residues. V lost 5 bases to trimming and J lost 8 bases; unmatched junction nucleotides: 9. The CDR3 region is CASSHPGQGGEKLFF. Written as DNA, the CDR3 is TGTGCCAGCAGTCATCCGGGACAGGGAGGAGAAAAACTGTTTTTT.

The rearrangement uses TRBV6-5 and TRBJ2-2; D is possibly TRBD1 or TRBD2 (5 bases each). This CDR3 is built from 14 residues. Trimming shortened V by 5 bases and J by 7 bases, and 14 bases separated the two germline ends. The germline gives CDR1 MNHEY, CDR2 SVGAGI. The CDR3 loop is CASSKGRERGELFF. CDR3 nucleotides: TGTGCCAGCAGTAAGGGACGGGAACGCGGGGAGCTGTTTTTT.

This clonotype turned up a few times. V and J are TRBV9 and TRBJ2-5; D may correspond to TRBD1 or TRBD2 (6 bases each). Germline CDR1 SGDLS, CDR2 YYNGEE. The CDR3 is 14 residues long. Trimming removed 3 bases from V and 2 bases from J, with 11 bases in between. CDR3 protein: CASSEGGRQETQYF. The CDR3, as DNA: TGTGCCAGCAGCGAGGGGGGCAGGCAAGAGACCCAGTACTTC.

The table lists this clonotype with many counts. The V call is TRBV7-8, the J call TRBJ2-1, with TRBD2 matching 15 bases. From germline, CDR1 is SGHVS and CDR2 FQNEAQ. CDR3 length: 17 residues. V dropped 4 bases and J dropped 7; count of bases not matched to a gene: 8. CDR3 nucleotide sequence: TGTGCCAGCAGCTCCCCCCGGACTAGCGGGGGGGTAAATGAGCAGTTCTTC. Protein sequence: CASSSPRTSGGVNEQFF. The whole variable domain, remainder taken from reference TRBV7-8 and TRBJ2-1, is GAGVSQSPRYKVAKRGQDVALRCDPISGHVSLFWYQQALGQGPEFLTYFQNEAQLDKSGLPSDRFFAERPEGSVSTLKIQRTQQEDSAVYLCASSSPRTSGGVNEQFFGPGTRLTVL.

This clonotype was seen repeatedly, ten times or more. The CDR3 loop is CASSNRPYYGYTF. The CDR3 nucleotides read TGTGCCAGCAGTAACAGGCCTTACTATGGCTACACCTTC. The chain links TRBV28 to TRBJ1-2, with TRBD1 as a possible D gene (5 bases). The V end lost 5 bases, the J end lost 3 bases, and 10 bases lay between the germline ends. The CDR3 runs 13 residues. Per the germline V gene, CDR1 is MDHEN and CDR2 is SYDVKM.

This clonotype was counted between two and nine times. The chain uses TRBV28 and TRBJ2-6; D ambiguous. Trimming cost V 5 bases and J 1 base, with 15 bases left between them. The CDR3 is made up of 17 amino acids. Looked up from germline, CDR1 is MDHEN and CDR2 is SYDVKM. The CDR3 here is CASSLTLFGSGANVLTF. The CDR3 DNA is TGTGCCAGCAGTCTCACATTATTTGGGTCTGGGGCCAACGTCCTGACTTTC. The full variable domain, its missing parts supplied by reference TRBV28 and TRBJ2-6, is DVKVTQSSRYLVKRTGEKVFLECVQDMDHENMFWYRQDPGLGLRLIYFSYDVKMKEKGDIPEGYSVSREKKERFSLILESASTNQTSMYLCASSLTLFGSGANVLTFGAGSRLTVL.

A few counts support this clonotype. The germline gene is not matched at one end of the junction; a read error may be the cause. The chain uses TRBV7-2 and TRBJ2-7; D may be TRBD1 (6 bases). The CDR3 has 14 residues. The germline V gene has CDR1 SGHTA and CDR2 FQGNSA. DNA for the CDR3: TGTGCCAGCAGCGTAGGGGGTAGCTCCCACGAGCAGTACTTC. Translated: CASSVGGSSHEQYF.

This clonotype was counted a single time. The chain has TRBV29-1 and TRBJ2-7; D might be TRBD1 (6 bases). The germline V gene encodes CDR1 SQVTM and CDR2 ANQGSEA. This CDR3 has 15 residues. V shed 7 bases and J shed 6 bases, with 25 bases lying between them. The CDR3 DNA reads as TGCAGCGGTTGCCTCGAGGGGGTTCAAGGTAGCGAGCAGTACTTC. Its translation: CSGCLEGVQGSEQYF.

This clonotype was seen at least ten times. CDR3 region: CASSFTRAGELFF. The DNA of the CDR3 is TGTGCCAGCAGCTTTACTAGGGCCGGGGAGCTGTTTTTT. The chain has TRBV11-2 and TRBJ2-2; weak D call: TRBD2 (5 bases). CDR1 is SGHAT, CDR2 FQNNGV, per germline. The CDR3 extends over 13 amino acids. The V gene lost 3 bases and the J gene lost 6 bases, with 8 bases spanning the gap.

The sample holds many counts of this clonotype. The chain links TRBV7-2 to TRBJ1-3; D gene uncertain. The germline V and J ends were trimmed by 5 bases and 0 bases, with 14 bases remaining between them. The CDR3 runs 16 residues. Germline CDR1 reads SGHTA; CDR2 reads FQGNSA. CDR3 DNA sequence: TGTGCCAGCAGCCGGCGGGCAGGCGTCTCTGGAAACACCATATATTTT. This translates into CASSRRAGVSGNTIYF.

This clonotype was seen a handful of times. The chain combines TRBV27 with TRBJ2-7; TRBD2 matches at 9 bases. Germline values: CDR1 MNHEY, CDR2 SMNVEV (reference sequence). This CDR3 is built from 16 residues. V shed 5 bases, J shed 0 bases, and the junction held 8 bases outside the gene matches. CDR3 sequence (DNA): TGTGCCAGCAGTCCCTCTAGCGGGGATAGCTCCTACGAGCAGTACTTC. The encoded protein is CASSPSSGDSSYEQYF.

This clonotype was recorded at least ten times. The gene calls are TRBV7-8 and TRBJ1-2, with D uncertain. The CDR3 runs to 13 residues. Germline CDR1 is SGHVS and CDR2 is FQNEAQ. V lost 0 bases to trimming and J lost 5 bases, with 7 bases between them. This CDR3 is CASSLAGDYGYTF. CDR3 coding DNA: TGTGCCAGCAGCTTAGCTGGGGATTATGGCTACACCTTC.

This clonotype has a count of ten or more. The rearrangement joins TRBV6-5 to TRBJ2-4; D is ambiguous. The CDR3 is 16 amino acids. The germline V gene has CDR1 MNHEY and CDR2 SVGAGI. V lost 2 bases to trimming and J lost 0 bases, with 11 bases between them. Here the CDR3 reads CASSYGAGGAKNIQYF. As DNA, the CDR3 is TGTGCCAGCAGTTACGGCGCAGGTGGAGCCAAAAACATTCAGTACTTC.

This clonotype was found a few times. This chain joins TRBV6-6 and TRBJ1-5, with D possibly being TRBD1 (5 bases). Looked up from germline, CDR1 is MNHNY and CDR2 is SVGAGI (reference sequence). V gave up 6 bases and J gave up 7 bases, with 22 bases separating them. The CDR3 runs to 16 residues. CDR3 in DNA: TGTGCCAGCAGACCCCCGATCGGTCGAGGGGACCAGCCCCAGCATTTT. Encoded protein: CASRPPIGRGDQPQHF.